One and the same sample provided the 3 T cell receptor beta chains below, sequenced in a study of blood T cell repertoires in COVID-19. The table came from immunoSEQ multiplex PCR; TCRdb's copy has only in-frame clones and leaves some out. The sample comprises under 450,000 clones, about 86% of which are singletons, and under 8.5% rests with the top ten. Sequencing was carried out using peripheral blood. The source is a woman aged 60-75 years with COVID-19, enrolled during active disease.

The chain is built from TRBV29-1 and TRBJ2-3, with 8 bases lining up with TRBD1. CDR1 and CDR2 (germline): SQVTM, ANQGSEA. V was clipped by 4 bases and J by 2 bases; unmatched bases: 2. The CDR3 spans 13 residues. The CDR3 DNA is TGCAGCGTTGCCAGGGGGCTCACAGATACGCAGTATTTT. Translating it yields CSVARGLTDTQYF.

This clone is a singleton in its sample. V and J are TRBV10-3 and TRBJ2-3, with 10 bases aligning to TRBD2. Germline V lookup: CDR1 ENHRY, CDR2 SYGVKD. CDR3 length: 16 amino acids. With 4 bases clipped from V and 4 bases from J, the junction kept 8 bases outside the gene matches. In DNA form, the CDR3 reads TGTGCCATCAGTGTCGCAGCGGGGGGGCTGGCAGATACGCAGTATTTT. It specifies CAISVAAGGLADTQYF.

There are many counts of this clone. This chain links TRBV30 with TRBJ2-7; maybe TRBD1 (5 bases). This CDR3 has 14 residues. From germline, CDR1 is GTSNPN and CDR2 SVGIG (reference sequence). V lost 0 bases, J lost 0 bases, and 9 bases lay in between. The CDR3 bases are TGTGCCTGGAGTGTAGACAGCAACTCCTACGAGCAGTACTTC. As protein: CAWSVDSNSYEQYF.